These T cell receptor beta chains were read from a single sample in a study of blood T cells in healthy people across ages. TCRdb ran MiXCR on the 5' RACE reads and lists one entry per CDR3 protein. The repertoire consists of more than 550,000 distinct CDR3 sequences, with about 20% occurring once and the leading ten covering around 21%. Sample: blood. Every receptor here comes from a man aged 65 to 79 in good health. Each CDR3 is given with its conserved first and last residue. D genes are given only for firm matches. Size is stated for part of the rows, as once, few or many counts, or as a class when the clone is expanded.

v_gene	abundance	d_gene	j_gene	CDR3nt	CDR3aa
TRBV6-5	-	-	TRBJ2-3	TGTGCCAGCAGTTACGGGGGTAGGGAGACAGATACGCAGTATTTT	CASSYGGRETDTQYF
TRBV18	few	-	TRBJ2-5	TGTGCCAGCTCACCAGGGCAGGTGGAGACCCAGTACTTC	CASSPGQVETQYF
TRBV7-2	-	TRBD2	TRBJ2-7	TGTGCCAGTACGACTAGCGGGGGGCCTTACGAGCAGTACTTC	CASTTSGGPYEQYF
TRBV15	few	-	TRBJ1-4	TGTGCCACCAGCAAACAGACGTCTAATGAAAAACTGTTTTTT	CATSKQTSNEKLFF
TRBV20-1	few	TRBD2	TRBJ2-5	TGCAGTGCTTGGCTCAGCGGGGCGGAGACCCAGTACTTC	CSAWLSGAETQYF
TRBV29-1	many	-	TRBJ2-1	TGCAGCGCCGGGTCCCAATACAATGAGCAGTTCTTC	CSAGSQYNEQFF
TRBV5-1	-	-	TRBJ2-7	TGCGCCAGCAGCTTGATTGCAGATTCTACCTACGAGCAGTACTTC	CASSLIADSTYEQYF
TRBV20-1	few	-	TRBJ2-5	TGCAGTGCTAGACGAGGGGAGGTCATCAGCGGGGAGACCCAGTACTTC	CSARRGEVISGETQYF
TRBV11-3	-	-	TRBJ2-1	TGTGCCAGCAGCTTACAGGGGACGGGGAACAATGAGCAGTTCTTC	CASSLQGTGNNEQFF
TRBV28	few	-	TRBJ2-2	TGTGCCAGCAGGCCGGGACGGCTCACCGGGGAGCTGTTTTTT	CASRPGRLTGELFF
TRBV7-8	-	TRBD1	TRBJ1-4	TGTGCCAGCAGCTTCTTGAAGGGACAGGGTGACGTGTTCAGTGAAAAACTGTTTTTT	CASSFLKGQGDVFSEKLFF
TRBV3-1	few	-	TRBJ2-1	TGTGCCAGCAGCTCCGCAAGGTTTTCCTACAATGAGCAGTTCTTC	CASSSARFSYNEQFF
TRBV7-9	few	-	TRBJ1-1	TGTGCCAGCAGCCGTCGTGCCACGGGAACTGAAGCTTTCTTT	CASSRRATGTEAFF
TRBV28	-	-	TRBJ2-3	TGTGCCAGCAGTCTAAAGCGGAGGGGGGGGACAGATACGCAGTATTTT	CASSLKRRGGTDTQYF
TRBV20-1	-	-	TRBJ1-4	TGCAGTGCTAGAGCCCCCTTACATGAAAAACTGTTTTTT	CSARAPLHEKLFF
TRBV27	-	TRBD2	TRBJ2-1	TGTGCCAGCTCGTCGGGGGGGAAGTACAATGAGCAGTTCTTC	CASSSGGKYNEQFF
TRBV20-1	few	-	TRBJ1-5	TGCAGTGCTAGAGTGCGGGATGATCAGCCCCAGCATTTT	CSARVRDDQPQHF
TRBV4-2	-	-	TRBJ2-3	TGTGCCAGTGGTGTACAGGGAACAGATACGCAGTATTTT	CASGVQGTDTQYF
TRBV4-3	-	TRBD2	TRBJ2-3	TGCGCCAGCAGCCTGCTACTAGCGGGGCCTCCAGATACGCAGTATTTT	CASSLLLAGPPDTQYF
TRBV3-1	-	TRBD1	TRBJ1-1	TGTGCCAGCAGCCGGACAGGAATTGAAGCTTTCTTT	CASSRTGIEAFF
TRBV19	few	-	TRBJ1-3	TGTGCCAGCAAAGCACAGGGCCTGCTCTCTGGAAACACCATATATTTT	CASKAQGLLSGNTIYF
TRBV29-1	few	-	TRBJ2-2	TGCAGCGTTTCGGAGAACACCGGGGAGCTGTTTTTT	CSVSENTGELFF
TRBV20-1	-	TRBD2	TRBJ2-7	TGCAGTGCTAGCGGGAGGGGCGGTAACTCCTACGAGCAGTACTTC	CSASGRGGNSYEQYF
TRBV7-2	-	-	TRBJ2-3	TGTGCCAGCACTCCAGGGAACACAGATACGCAGTATTTT	CASTPGNTDTQYF
TRBV25-1	-	-	TRBJ1-1	TGTGCCAGCAGTGAAGGACTTATAGGGAACACTGAAGCTTTCTTT	CASSEGLIGNTEAFF
TRBV12-3/TRBV12-4	-	-	TRBJ1-2	TGTGCCAGCAGACCCCTGGGGGTTGGGGCTGGCTACACCTTC	CASRPLGVGAGYTF
TRBV20-1	-	-	TRBJ1-1	TGCAGTGCTAGAGGAGGCAGCGCTGGGGCTTTCTTT	CSARGGSAGAFF
TRBV7-9	-	TRBD1	TRBJ1-1	TGTGCCAGCAGCGTAGGGACAGGGGGCTTCGAGAACACTGAAGCTTTCTTT	CASSVGTGGFENTEAFF
TRBV10-3	-	TRBD1	TRBJ1-1	TGTGCCATCAGTGAGTCTCTTTTCGGGACAGACACTGAAGCTTTCTTT	CAISESLFGTDTEAFF
TRBV5-1	few	-	TRBJ1-1	TGCGCCAGCAGAACGACCAGGGAGTACTCTGAAGCTTTCTTT	CASRTTREYSEAFF
TRBV18	-	TRBD1	TRBJ1-2	TGTGCCAGCTCACCCCGACAGGGGACCTATGGCTACACCTTC	CASSPRQGTYGYTF
TRBV2	-	-	TRBJ2-3	TGTGCCAGCAGTAAACTGCGCCTGGGCACAGATACGCAGTATTTT	CASSKLRLGTDTQYF
TRBV5-1	-	-	TRBJ2-2	TGCGCCAGCAGCTTGGAGACAACCGGGGAGCTGTTTTTT	CASSLETTGELFF
TRBV25-1	-	-	TRBJ1-2	TGTGCCAGCAGATCGCAGGGAGCGGGCTACACCTTC	CASRSQGAGYTF
TRBV5-1	-	-	TRBJ1-2	TGCGCCAGCAGCTTGGTATCCGGCGGGATGGATGGCTACACCTTC	CASSLVSGGMDGYTF
TRBV6-5	few	-	TRBJ2-7	TGTGCCAGCAGTCCAAGGGGCTTTTCCTACGAGCAGTACTTC	CASSPRGFSYEQYF
TRBV10-3	once	-	TRBJ1-5	TGTGCCATCAGTGAGTCGACTCTAAGCAATCAGCCCCAGCATTTT	CAISESTLSNQPQHF
TRBV20-1	-	-	TRBJ1-2	TGCAGTGCCCTGGAGGCACTCTATGGCTACACCTTC	CSALEALYGYTF
TRBV7-9	-	-	TRBJ1-3	TGTGCCAGCAGCTCCGGACAGTTAACCCCCGGAAACACCATATATTTT	CASSSGQLTPGNTIYF
TRBV6-5	-	TRBD2	TRBJ2-3	TGTGCCAGCAGCCTTACTAGCGGGGGGCTCACAGATACGCAGTATTTT	CASSLTSGGLTDTQYF
TRBV19	-	TRBD1	TRBJ1-1	TGTGCCAGTAGTACAACAGGGGAAGGAACTGAAGCTTTCTTT	CASSTTGEGTEAFF
TRBV7-9	-	-	TRBJ2-7	TGTGCCAGCAGCTTTTTTGGCGGTCCCTACGAGCAGTACTTC	CASSFFGGPYEQYF
TRBV9	few	-	TRBJ2-3	TGTGCCAGCAGCGCAGGAATACACACCACAGATACGCAGTATTTT	CASSAGIHTTDTQYF
TRBV27	-	-	TRBJ2-1	TGTGCCAGCAGTTTATCGCAGCGCGACAATGAGCAGTTCTTC	CASSLSQRDNEQFF
TRBV29-1	few	-	TRBJ1-2	TGCAGCGTTGGGGGAGACGGCGGCTACACCTTC	CSVGGDGGYTF
TRBV11-2	-	-	TRBJ2-2	TGTGCCAGCAGCTTGAGGTTATCCGGAACCGGGGAGCTGTTTTTT	CASSLRLSGTGELFF